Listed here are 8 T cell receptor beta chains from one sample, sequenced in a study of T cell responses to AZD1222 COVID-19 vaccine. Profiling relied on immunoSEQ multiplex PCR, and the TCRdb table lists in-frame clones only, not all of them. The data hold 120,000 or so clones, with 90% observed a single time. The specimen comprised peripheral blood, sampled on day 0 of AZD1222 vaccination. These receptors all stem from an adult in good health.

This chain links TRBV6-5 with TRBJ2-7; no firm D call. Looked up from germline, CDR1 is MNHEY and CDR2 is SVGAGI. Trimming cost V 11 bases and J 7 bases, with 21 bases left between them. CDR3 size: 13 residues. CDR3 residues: CAAKGRLLGEQYF. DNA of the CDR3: TGTGCCGCCAAGGGCAGATTGCTAGGGGAGCAGTACTTC.

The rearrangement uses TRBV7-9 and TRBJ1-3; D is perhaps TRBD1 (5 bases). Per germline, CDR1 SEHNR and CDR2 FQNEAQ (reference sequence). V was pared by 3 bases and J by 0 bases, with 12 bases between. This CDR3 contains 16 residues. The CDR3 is CASSFEQGYSGNTIYF. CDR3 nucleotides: TGTGCCAGCAGCTTCGAGCAGGGCTACTCTGGAAACACCATATATTTT.

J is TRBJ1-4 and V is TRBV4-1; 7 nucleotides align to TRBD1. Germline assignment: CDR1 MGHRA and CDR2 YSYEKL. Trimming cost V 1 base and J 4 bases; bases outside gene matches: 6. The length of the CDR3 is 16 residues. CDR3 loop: CASSQVWAGGNEKLFF. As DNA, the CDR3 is TGCGCCAGCAGCCAAGTATGGGCAGGGGGTAATGAAAAACTGTTTTTT.

The CDR3 region is CASSYSSRDYEQYF. As DNA, the CDR3 is TGTGCCAGCAGTTACTCGTCCAGGGACTACGAGCAGTACTTC. The gene calls are TRBV6-5 and TRBJ2-7; D is perhaps TRBD1 (5 bases). CDR1 is MNHEY, CDR2 SVGAGI, per germline. This CDR3 comprises 14 residues. Trimming pared 0 bases from V and 3 bases from J, leaving 9 bases between.

As DNA, the CDR3 is TGCGCCAGCAGTCAATCAGACAGGGAAAGAGATACGCAGTATTTT. This translates into CASSQSDRERDTQYF. The chain combines TRBV23-1 with TRBJ2-3; 7 nucleotides agree with TRBD1. TRBV23-1 is an ORF, and what it does is uncertain. The ends lost 0 bases at V and 5 bases at J; junction bases unmatched: 5. CDR3 length: 15 amino acids.

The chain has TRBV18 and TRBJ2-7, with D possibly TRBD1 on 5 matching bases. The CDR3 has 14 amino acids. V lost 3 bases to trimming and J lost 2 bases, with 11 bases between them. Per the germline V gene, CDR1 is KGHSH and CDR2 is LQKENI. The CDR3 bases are TGTGCCAGCTCACCTCAGGGCCAGACCTACGAGCAGTACTTC. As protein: CASSPQGQTYEQYF.

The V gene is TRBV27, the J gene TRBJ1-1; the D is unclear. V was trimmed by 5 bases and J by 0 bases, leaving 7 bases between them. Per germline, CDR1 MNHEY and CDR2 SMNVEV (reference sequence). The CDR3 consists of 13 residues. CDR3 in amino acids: CASSPHLNTEAFF. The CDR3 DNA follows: TGTGCCAGCAGTCCTCACTTGAACACTGAAGCTTTCTTT.

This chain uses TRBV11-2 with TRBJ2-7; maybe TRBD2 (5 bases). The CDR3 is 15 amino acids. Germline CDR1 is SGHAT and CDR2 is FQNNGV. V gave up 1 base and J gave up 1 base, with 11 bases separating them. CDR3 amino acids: CASSLVGGLSYEQYF. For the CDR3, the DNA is TGTGCCAGCAGCTTAGTTGGCGGACTTTCCTACGAGCAGTACTTC.